The 26 T cell receptor beta chains below come from one sample, sequenced in a study of cytomegalovirus exposure and HLA in healthy donors (dated by TCRdb to the late 2010s). Libraries were made using the immunoSEQ multiplex PCR assay. For the multiplex PCR, a mixture combining 60 forward primers for TCR Vbeta segments and 13 reverse primers for TCR Jbeta segments was used. Sourced from immuneACCESS, this table was stored by TCRdb with only in-frame sequences that have V and J called. A share of the clones is absent; for the studies checked, an unresolved V gene accounts for under half, and the remainder has no known explanation. The sample table shows approximately 45,000 clones, and around 69% are seen once. In total, the top ten clones hold approximately 3.5% of the sample. The specimen was PBMCs. The receptor source for this set is a woman in her thirties in good health and CMV-seronegative.

The chain employs TRBV5-4 and TRBJ1-4; D gene unclear. The CDR3 is 16 amino acids. V lost 1 base and J lost 0, with 10 bases in between. Looked up from germline, CDR1 is SGHNT and CDR2 is YYREEE (reference sequence). CDR3 DNA sequence: TGTGCCAGCAGCTTGAACAAGAACCCAACTAATGAAAAACTGTTTTTT. Translation: CASSLNKNPTNEKLFF.

This chain uses TRBV10-3 with TRBJ1-2; 12 nucleotides match TRBD1. This CDR3 region has 15 residues. The germline V gene has CDR1 ENHRY and CDR2 SYGVKD. The ends lost 5 bases at V and 6 bases at J; junction bases unmatched: 7. This chain's CDR3 is CAISPMGQGANGYTF. CDR3 in DNA: TGTGCCATCAGTCCGATGGGACAGGGGGCGAATGGCTACACCTTC.

The sample holds one count of this clone. Since the CDR3 does not end with the conserved phenylalanine or tryptophan, this likely comes from a read error. The chain has TRBV29-1 and TRBJ1-1, with no clear D. Germline loops: CDR1 SQVTM, CDR2 ANQGSEA. V gave up 5 bases and J gave up 5 bases, with 6 bases separating them. The CDR3 has 10 residues. CDR3 nucleotides: TGCAGCGTTTTGGTTACTGAAGCTTTCTTG. Encoded protein: CSVLVTEAFL.

The chain has TRBV6-1 and TRBJ2-2; D is possibly TRBD1 (5 bases). The V and J ends lost 2 bases and 5 bases respectively, with 9 bases between them. This CDR3 is built from 14 residues. CDR1 and CDR2 (germline): MNHNS, SASEGT. The CDR3 DNA sequence: TGTGCCAGCAGTGAACAGGGTGGTACCGGGGAGCTGTTTTTT. Translated, it gives CASSEQGGTGELFF.

The chain carries TRBV6-1 and TRBJ2-5; 9 bases map to TRBD2. Per the germline V gene, CDR1 is MNHNS and CDR2 is SASEGT. The CDR3 has 14 amino acids. V shed 7 bases, J shed 3 bases, and the junction held 6 bases outside the gene matches. CDR3 loop: CASTERGVKETQYF. CDR3 DNA sequence: TGTGCCAGCACCGAGCGGGGGGTCAAAGAGACCCAGTACTTC.

This rearrangement joins TRBV27 to TRBJ2-7; D is possibly TRBD2 (5 bases). CDR3 length: 14 amino acids. V lost 2 bases and J 2 bases, leaving 10 bases between the germline ends. Germline CDR1 is MNHEY and CDR2 is SMNVEV (reference sequence). In DNA, the CDR3 is TGTGCCAGCAGTTTAGAGGGTCAGGCCTACGAGCAGTACTTC. It specifies CASSLEGQAYEQYF.

CDR3 bases: TGTGCCAGCAGCCGCTTACAAATGAAATCGAACTATGGCTACACCTTC. Residues: CASSRLQMKSNYGYTF. The genes are TRBV28 and TRBJ1-2, with D uncertain. V lost 6 bases and J lost 2, with 19 bases in between. The CDR3 covers 16 residues. Germline values: CDR1 MDHEN, CDR2 SYDVKM.

This chain connects TRBV9 to TRBJ1-5; TRBD1 matches at 8 bases. There are 15 residues in the CDR3. From germline, CDR1 is SGDLS and CDR2 YYNGEE. Unmatched junction bases numbered 10, after V lost 4 bases and J lost 7 bases. The CDR3 is CASSSTDRGLQPQHF. The CDR3 DNA reads TGTGCCAGCAGCTCGACTGACAGGGGATTACAGCCCCAGCATTTT. Drawing the rest from reference TRBV9 and TRBJ1-5, the complete variable domain is DSGVTQTPKHLITATGQRVTLRCSPRSGDLSVYWYQQSLDQGLQFLIQYYNGEERAKGNILERFSAQQFPDLHSELNLSSLELGDSALYFCASSSTDRGLQPQHFGDGTRLSIL.

This chain joins TRBV5-1 and TRBJ2-5; 13 bases match TRBD2. The J segment lost 0 bases and the V segment lost 4 bases, leaving 6 bases of the junction unmatched. Germline CDR1 SGHRS, CDR2 YFSETQ. This CDR3 spans 17 amino acids. CDR3 residues: CASSLGTSGAHQETQYF. CDR3 DNA: TGCGCCAGCAGCCTCGGGACTAGCGGGGCTCACCAAGAGACCCAGTACTTC.

The chain combines TRBV2 with TRBJ2-1; 9 bases are a match to TRBD2. The CDR3 totals 16 residues. Germline assignment: CDR1 SNHLY and CDR2 FYNNEI. V dropped 5 bases and J dropped 6; count of bases not matched to a gene: 11. The CDR3 nucleotides are TGTGCCAGCAGTTTCAGTAGCGGGGGTCCCGCCAATGAGCAGTTCTTC. It encodes CASSFSSGGPANEQFF.

The V and J genes are TRBV28 and TRBJ2-2; D is uncertain. The germline V and J ends were trimmed by 2 bases and 3 bases, with 10 bases remaining between them. CDR3 length: 15 residues. The germline gives CDR1 MDHEN, CDR2 SYDVKM. The CDR3 nucleotides read TGTGCCAGCAGTTTAACCAGATTGTACACCGGGGAGCTGTTTTTT. Translation gives CASSLTRLYTGELFF.

The chain recombines TRBV30 with TRBJ2-7; D may be TRBD1 (6 bases). V was cut by 5 bases and J by 5 bases, with 13 bases left in between. CDR1 GTSNPN and CDR2 SVGIG come from the germline V gene (reference sequence). This CDR3 has 12 residues. The CDR3 region has the DNA TGTGCCTGGGGATACAGGGCCCACGAGCAGTACTTC. Protein sequence: CAWGYRAHEQYF.

The chain is built from TRBV25-1 and TRBJ2-3; D may be TRBD2 (6 bases). The CDR3 runs to 14 residues. Germline V gene data show CDR1 as MGHDK and CDR2 as SYGVNS. The V end was cut by 1 base, the J end by 1 base, with 6 bases between. The CDR3 nucleotides read TGTGCCAGCAGTGAATGGGGGGGCACAGATACGCAGTATTTT. Encoded protein: CASSEWGGTDTQYF.

This chain connects TRBV19 to TRBJ2-5; the D gene is possibly TRBD1 (6 bases). Deletions cut 6 bases from V and 3 bases from J, with 11 bases between. The CDR3 extends over 13 amino acids. From germline, CDR1 is LNHDA and CDR2 SQIVND (reference sequence). The CDR3 DNA follows: TGTGCCAGTAGCACAGGGTGGGAAGAGACCCAGTACTTC. Encoded protein: CASSTGWEETQYF.

The chain links TRBV5-6 to TRBJ1-3; no clear D gene. This CDR3 contains 16 residues. Germline CDR1 is SGHDT and CDR2 is YYEEEE. V gave up 7 bases and J gave up 1 base, with 18 bases separating them. The CDR3 DNA reads TGTGCCAGCCGAAAGTCCCCGCGGGTATCTGGAAACACCATATATTTT. This sequence encodes CASRKSPRVSGNTIYF.

V usage is TRBV5-1 and J usage is TRBJ2-5, with TRBD1 as a possible D gene (5 bases). The CDR3 totals 14 residues. The V gene lost 0 bases and the J gene lost 0 bases, with 6 bases spanning the gap. Per the germline V gene, CDR1 is SGHRS and CDR2 is YFSETQ. The CDR3 loop reads CASSLAGNQETQYF. CDR3 coding DNA: TGCGCCAGCAGCTTGGCAGGGAACCAAGAGACCCAGTACTTC.

The chain combines TRBV25-1 with TRBJ2-5, with D possibly being TRBD2 (6 bases). Trimming removed 5 bases at V and 0 bases at J, with 16 bases between. Germline V gene data show CDR1 as MGHDK and CDR2 as SYGVNS. The CDR3 spans 16 residues. CDR3 sequence: CASSHDSAGYQETQYF. The CDR3 DNA reads as TGTGCCAGCAGTCATGACTCCGCGGGGTACCAAGAGACCCAGTACTTC.

The chain has TRBV9 and TRBJ2-7; 12 bases map to TRBD2. V trimming: 0 bases; J trimming: 9 bases; junction bases outside the gene matches: 7. Looked up from germline, CDR1 is SGDLS and CDR2 is YYNGEE. The CDR3 length is 15 residues. The CDR3 protein is CASSVGLAGVVGQYF. CDR3 sequence (DNA): TGTGCCAGCAGCGTAGGACTAGCGGGAGTGGTTGGGCAGTACTTC.

The chain links TRBV4-2 to TRBJ1-4; a weak D match, TRBD1 (5 bases). Germline values: CDR1 LGHNA, CDR2 YNFKEQ. The CDR3 has 17 amino acids. V lost 0 bases and J 2 bases, leaving 13 bases between the germline ends. The CDR3 region has the DNA TGTGCCAGCAGCCAAGACGGCCCAGGGCGGACTAATGAAAAACTGTTTTTT. This codes for CASSQDGPGRTNEKLFF.

The chain is built from TRBV7-9 and TRBJ2-7; TRBD1 might be the D (5 bases). The CDR3 length is 15 residues. Germline V CDR1 and CDR2: SEHNR, FQNEAQ (reference sequence). Trimming took off 3 bases at V and 3 bases at J, with 15 bases between the two ends. This CDR3 is CASSLGSPQGYEQYF. CDR3 bases: TGTGCCAGCAGCTTGGGAAGTCCGCAGGGCTACGAGCAGTACTTC. Full variable domain (outside the CDR3, taken from reference TRBV7-9 and TRBJ2-7): DTGVSQNPRHKITKRGQNVTFRCDPISEHNRLYWYRQTLGQGPEFLTYFQNEAQLEKSRLLSDRFSAERPKGSFSTLEIQRTEQGDSAMYLCASSLGSPQGYEQYFGPGTRLTVT.

The V gene is TRBV4-1, the J gene TRBJ2-2; 9 bases agree with TRBD1. This CDR3 is 17 amino acids long. The J segment lost 1 base and the V segment lost 4 bases, leaving 7 bases of the junction unmatched. The V gene's germline CDR1 is MGHRA and CDR2 YSYEKL. Written as DNA, the CDR3 is TGCGCCAGCAGCCGCGGACAGGGGAGTGGGAACACCGGGGAGCTGTTTTTT. Translation: CASSRGQGSGNTGELFF.

This chain joins TRBV27 and TRBJ2-1; TRBD1 matches at 8 bases. This CDR3 has 13 residues. Germline loops: CDR1 MNHEY, CDR2 SMNVEV (reference sequence). With V trimmed by 3 bases and J by 9 bases, 4 bases remained unmatched. CDR3 coding DNA: TGTGCCAGCAGTTTCTTAGGACAGGGTGAGCAGTTCTTC. This gives the protein CASSFLGQGEQFF.

V and J are TRBV7-6 and TRBJ1-2, with 7 bases aligning to TRBD1. After removal of 6 bases from V and 7 bases from J, the junction contained 11 bases not matched to a gene. CDR1 is SGHVS and CDR2 is FNYEAQ in the germline V gene. The CDR3 contains 14 residues. This CDR3 is CASSPQLGTAGYTF. CDR3 DNA sequence: TGTGCCAGCAGTCCACAGCTTGGGACAGCTGGCTACACCTTC.

The sample holds one count of this clone. In DNA, the CDR3 is TGCGCCAGCAGCGCGGGAGCGCTCAATGAGCAGTTCTTC. Translation: CASSAGALNEQFF. The chain combines TRBV5-1 with TRBJ2-1; 7 bases are shared with TRBD2. The CDR3 consists of 13 residues. Germline CDR1 and CDR2: SGHRS and YFSETQ. V was pared by 4 bases and J by 6 bases, with 4 bases of the junction left unmatched.

The chain couples TRBV7-9 to TRBJ1-4; unclear D gene. The CDR3 runs 16 residues. V gave up 1 base and J gave up 1 base, with 10 bases separating them. Germline V CDR1 and CDR2: SEHNR, FQNEAQ (reference sequence). CDR3 region: CASSLVAIRTNEKLFF. The CDR3 nucleotides are TGTGCCAGCAGCTTAGTGGCAATAAGAACTAATGAAAAACTGTTTTTT.

In this sample, this clone turned up a few times. The V and J genes are TRBV6-1 and TRBJ2-1; TRBD2 might be the D (6 bases). The V gene's germline CDR1 is MNHNS and CDR2 SASEGT. V lost 0 bases, J lost 7 bases, and 16 bases lay in between. The CDR3 is 16 amino acids. This CDR3 is CASSEAEGLGYNEQFF. CDR3 DNA: TGTGCCAGCAGTGAAGCTGAGGGACTGGGTTATAATGAGCAGTTCTTC.